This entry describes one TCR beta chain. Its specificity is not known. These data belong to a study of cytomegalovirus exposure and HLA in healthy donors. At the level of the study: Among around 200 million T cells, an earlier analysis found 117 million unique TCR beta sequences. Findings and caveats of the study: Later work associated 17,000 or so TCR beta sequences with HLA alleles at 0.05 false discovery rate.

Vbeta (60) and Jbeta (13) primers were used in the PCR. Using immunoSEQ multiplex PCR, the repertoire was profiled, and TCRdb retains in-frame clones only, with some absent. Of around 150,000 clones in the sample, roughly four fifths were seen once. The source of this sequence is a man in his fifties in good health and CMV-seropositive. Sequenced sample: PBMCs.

The CDR3 DNA reads as TGTGCCAGCAGTTTTATTCCCGGGGAGCTGTTTTTT. Translation gives CASSFIPGELFF. The gene calls are TRBV28 and TRBJ2-2; D not resolved. Germline V CDR1 and CDR2: MDHEN, SYDVKM. This CDR3 spans 12 amino acids. V was shortened by 3 bases and J by 6 bases, with 5 bases between the two germline ends. The complete variable domain, with remaining parts taken from reference TRBV28 and TRBJ2-2, reads DVKVTQSSRYLVKRTGEKVFLECVQDMDHENMFWYRQDPGLGLRLIYFSYDVKMKEKGDIPEGYSVSREKKERFSLILESASTNQTSMYLCASSFIPGELFFGEGSRLTVL.